The rows below give T cell receptor beta chains drawn from one sample of a study of T cells in Graves' hyperthyroidism and ophthalmopathy. MiXCR was run by TCRdb on the multiplex PCR reads, yielding one entry per CDR3 protein. The repertoire includes under 400,000 distinct CDR3 sequences, about 12% of them detected once, and around 9.2% sits in the top ten. Specimen: blood. Receptors originate from a woman aged 18-29 years with Graves' hyperthyroidism. Each CDR3 is given without its conserved first and last residue.

V	CDR3
TRBV10-3	AIKGTGEDVLT
TRBV4-1	ASSHPLQGGKGYT
TRBV7-9	ASSQGRLNTEAF
TRBV25-1	ASSKGQGALSGGYT
TRBV6-1	ASSEGAGRRTQETQY
TRBV5-1	ASSARGSNTEAF
TRBV12-3/TRBV12-4	ASSQQVPEQY
TRBV20-1	SARESTGGDQPQH
TRBV30	AWSGRLAFEKLF
TRBV28	ASSPDILSETQY
TRBV29-1	SVAAQGYTEAF
TRBV28	ASTLGTEAF
TRBV10-1	ASTPRRREQETQY
TRBV2	ASSEDGGEAF
TRBV11-1	ASSLTSVYNEQF
TRBV3-1	ASSPIGGDHEQY
TRBV19	ASSPRDRKTYEQY
TRBV6-9	ASSSWTGRGYEQY
TRBV7-2	ASSFSGGSNTQY
TRBV6-1	ASSEVGQATYEQY
TRBV12-3/TRBV12-4	ASIRKWQGTLNTEAF
TRBV27	ASSTGGNEQF
TRBV7-9	ASSGNRVSGEKLF
TRBV7-8	ASSFSGGPYNEQF